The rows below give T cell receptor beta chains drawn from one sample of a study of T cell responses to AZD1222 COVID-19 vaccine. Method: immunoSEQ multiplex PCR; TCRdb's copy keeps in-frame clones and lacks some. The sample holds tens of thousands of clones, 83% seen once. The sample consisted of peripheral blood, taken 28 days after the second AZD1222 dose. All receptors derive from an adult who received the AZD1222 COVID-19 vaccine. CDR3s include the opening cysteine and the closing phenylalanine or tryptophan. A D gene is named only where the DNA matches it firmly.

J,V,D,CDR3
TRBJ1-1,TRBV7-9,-,CASSLGPRAEAFF
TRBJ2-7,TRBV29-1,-,CSVQGPGTYEQYF
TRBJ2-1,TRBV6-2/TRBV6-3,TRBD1,CASSYTLGTGDYNEQFF
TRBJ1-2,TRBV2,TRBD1,CASSSGQNYGYTF
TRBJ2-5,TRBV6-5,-,CASSYGRGETQYF
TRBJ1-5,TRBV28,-,CASRSPGAQQPQHF
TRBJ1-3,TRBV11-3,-,CASSLDLAGPSSGNTIYF
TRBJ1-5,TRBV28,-,CASSFAGAGNQPQHF
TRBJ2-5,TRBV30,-,CAWSVGRRGPRRETQYF
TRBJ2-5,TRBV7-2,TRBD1,CASSPGTVYQETQYF
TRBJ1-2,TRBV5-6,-,CASSGYGYTF
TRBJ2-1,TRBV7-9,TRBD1,CASSLEAGTGDSYNEQFF
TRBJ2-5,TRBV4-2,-,CASSQDWGDSLARETQYF
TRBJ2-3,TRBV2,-,CASSPEVDTQYF
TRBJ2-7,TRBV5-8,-,CASLGRWGLSYEQYF
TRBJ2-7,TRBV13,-,CASSLQGERGRYEQYF
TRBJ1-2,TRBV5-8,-,CASSLGGRGNGYTF
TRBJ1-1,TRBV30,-,CAWSVEGNTEAFF
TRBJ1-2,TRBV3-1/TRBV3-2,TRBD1,CASSQETGAYGYTF
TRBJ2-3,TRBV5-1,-,CASSLLSGDTQYF
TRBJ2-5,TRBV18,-,CASSPIGGTQYF
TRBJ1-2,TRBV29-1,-,CSVGSLNYGYTF
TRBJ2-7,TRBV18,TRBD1,CASSPPTGVISYEQYF
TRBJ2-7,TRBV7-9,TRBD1,CASSEQGQGFSEQYF
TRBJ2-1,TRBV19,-,CASSIGREVDEQFF
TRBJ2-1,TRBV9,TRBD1,CASSVRGQGIGEQFF
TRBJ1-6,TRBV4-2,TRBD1,CASSRDRGGSSPLHF
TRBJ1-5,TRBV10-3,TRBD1,CAISGGQGVFNQPQHF
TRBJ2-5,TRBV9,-,CASSVGGSTQETQYF
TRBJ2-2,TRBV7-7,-,CASSVGGADTGELFF
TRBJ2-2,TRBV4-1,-,CASSQDWTPNTGELFF
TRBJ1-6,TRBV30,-,CAWSGGQSPLHF
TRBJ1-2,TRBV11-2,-,CASSSPGLRLNQGYTF
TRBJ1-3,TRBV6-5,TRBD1,CASSLTGAGNTIYF
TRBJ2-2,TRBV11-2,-,CASSLERWAGELFF
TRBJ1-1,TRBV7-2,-,CASSLVDTRTEAFF
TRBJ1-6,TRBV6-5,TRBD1,CASRQGASYNSPLHF
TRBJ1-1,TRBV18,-,CASSEGATEAFF
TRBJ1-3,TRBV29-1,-,CSAESQFSGNTIYF
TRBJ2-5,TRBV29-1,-,CSPAAVSETQYF
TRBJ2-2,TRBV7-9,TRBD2,CASSLGGGTTGELFF
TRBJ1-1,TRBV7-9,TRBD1,CASSWGTGPNTEAFF
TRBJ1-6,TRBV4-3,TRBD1,CASSQDRLTGSSYNSPLHF
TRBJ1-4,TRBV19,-,CASSFGPKQEKLFF
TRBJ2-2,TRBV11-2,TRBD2,CASSLPPGLAGGNTGELFF
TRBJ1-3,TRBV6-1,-,CASSESSYEGAGNTIYF
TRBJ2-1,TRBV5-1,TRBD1,CASSPPSTGRLRNEQFF
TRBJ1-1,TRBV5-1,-,CASRSTRDTEAFF